This T cell receptor (beta chain) emerged from a study of cytomegalovirus exposure and HLA in healthy donors. Whole-study findings and limits: A link between a missense DCLRE1C variant and TCR beta V- and J-gene trimming emerged from a later analysis.

This clone was picked up a small number of times. Its matching antigen is unknown. A multiplex PCR was run with 60 Vbeta primers and 13 Jbeta primers. Produced via immunoSEQ multiplex PCR; TCRdb's table is partial and in-frame only. The sample holds about 94,000 clones, more than 75% seen once. With 0 bases removed from V and 4 bases from J, the gap between germline ends came to 3 bases. The CDR3 contains 12 residues. The germline V gene has CDR1 LNHDA and CDR2 SQIVND (reference sequence). The chain combines TRBV19 with TRBJ1-2; D remains unclear. Material: PBMCs. The clonotype comes from a human donor in good health. In nucleotides, the CDR3 is TGTGCCAGTAGTATAGACAGCTATGGCTACACCTTC. Translated: CASSIDSYGYTF.